This is a list of T cell receptor beta chains from one sample in a study of T cell responses to AZD1222 COVID-19 vaccine. Here immunoSEQ multiplex PCR was the method, and the copy in TCRdb shows in-frame clones only, minus some. In total, the table holds about 140,000 clones. Sequencing was done on a sample of peripheral blood. These receptors all come from an adult in good health. The CDR3 runs from the conserved cysteine through the conserved F or W. Fields, in order: D gene, V gene, J gene, CDR3 protein, CDR3 DNA. D genes are given only for firm matches.

-	TRBV6-1	TRBJ1-1	CASSEEARGLEAFF	TGTGCCAGCAGTGAAGAGGCCAGGGGCCTGGAGGCTTTCTTT
-	TRBV12-3/TRBV12-4	TRBJ2-5	CASSEGRLGTQYF	TGTGCCAGCAGCGAAGGACGTCTGGGGACCCAGTACTTC
-	TRBV10-2	TRBJ1-2	CASSPADPYGYTF	TGCGCCAGCAGTCCCGCGGACCCCTATGGCTACACCTTC
TRBD2	TRBV4-1	TRBJ2-2	CASSQEGLSGGYWELFF	TGCGCCAGCAGCCAGGAGGGACTTAGCGGGGGGTACTGGGAGCTGTTTTTT
-	TRBV6-2/TRBV6-3	TRBJ1-1	CASSYRDNTEAFF	TGTGCCAGCAGTTACCGGGACAACACTGAAGCTTTCTTT
TRBD1	TRBV6-2/TRBV6-3	TRBJ2-1	CASSYLRGQGAYNEQFF	TGTGCCAGCAGTTACTTGAGAGGCCAGGGGGCCTACAATGAGCAGTTCTTC
-	TRBV6-5	TRBJ2-7	CASSPSRDQPYEQYF	TGTGCCAGCAGCCCGAGCAGGGACCAACCGTACGAGCAGTACTTC
-	TRBV11-2	TRBJ1-1	CASSLGGHTEAFF	TGTGCCAGCAGCTTAGGGGGACACACTGAAGCTTTCTTT
-	TRBV7-2	TRBJ1-6	CASSFRWEESPLHF	TGTGCCAGCAGCTTCCGGTGGGAGGAATCACCCCTCCACTTT
-	TRBV18	TRBJ1-3	CGTAKQDPGNTIYF	TGTGGGACCGCAAAACAGGATCCTGGAAACACCATATATTTT